These T cell receptor beta chains were read from a single sample in a study of cytomegalovirus exposure and HLA in healthy donors. Assay used: immunoSEQ multiplex PCR; TCRdb lists only in-frame clones, some missing. Found here are over 150,000 clones, roughly 80% of them singletons; the top ten hold about 4.9%. The sequencing sample was made of PBMCs. The receptors were sampled from a male donor in good health and CMV-seronegative. The CDR3 runs from the conserved cysteine through the conserved F or W. The order of the fields is V gene, J gene, clone size, D gene, CDR3 DNA, CDR3 protein. The D gene is left open where the match is weak. Size is omitted from some rows. Given values are once, few, many or a class for expanded clones.

v_gene: TRBV7-6; j_gene: TRBJ2-1; abundance: .; d_gene: .; CDR3nt: TGTGCCAGCAGCTTAGGAGGGAGTAACCACAATGAGCAGTTCTTC; CDR3aa: CASSLGGSNHNEQFF
v_gene: TRBV6-4; j_gene: TRBJ1-4; abundance: few; d_gene: TRBD1; CDR3nt: TGTGGTCGGGCCCAAGACAGGGCGGATGAAAAACTGTTTTTT; CDR3aa: CGRAQDRADEKLFF
v_gene: TRBV5-8; j_gene: TRBJ1-4; abundance: .; d_gene: TRBD1; CDR3nt: TGTGCCAGCAGCCCTGACAGGGCTAATGAAAAACTGTTTTTT; CDR3aa: CASSPDRANEKLFF
v_gene: TRBV11-2; j_gene: TRBJ2-3; abundance: .; d_gene: TRBD1; CDR3nt: TGTGCCAGCAGCTCCAGGGGGTATACGCAGTATTTT; CDR3aa: CASSSRGYTQYF
v_gene: TRBV5-1; j_gene: TRBJ2-3; abundance: .; d_gene: TRBD1; CDR3nt: TGCGCCAGCAGCTTGGGGGACAGGGACACAGATACGCAGTATTTT; CDR3aa: CASSLGDRDTDTQYF
v_gene: TRBV7-9; j_gene: TRBJ2-1; abundance: few; d_gene: .; CDR3nt: TGTGCCAGCAGCTTCTTACAGAAAAAAATGGATGAGCAGTTCTTC; CDR3aa: CASSFLQKKMDEQFF
v_gene: TRBV28; j_gene: TRBJ1-2; abundance: .; d_gene: TRBD1; CDR3nt: TGTGCCAGCAGTTTGGGACAGGGGGGCTATGGCTACACCTTC; CDR3aa: CASSLGQGGYGYTF
v_gene: TRBV6-5; j_gene: TRBJ2-7; abundance: .; d_gene: .; CDR3nt: TGTGCCAGCAGCCCCAGGACAGAGTACGAGCAGTACTTC; CDR3aa: CASSPRTEYEQYF
v_gene: TRBV11-2; j_gene: TRBJ2-7; abundance: .; d_gene: .; CDR3nt: TGTGCCAGCACCGCCGGGAACAAAGTTGTCGAGCAGTACTTC; CDR3aa: CASTAGNKVVEQYF
v_gene: TRBV7-2; j_gene: TRBJ1-5; abundance: few; d_gene: TRBD1; CDR3nt: TGTGCCAGCAGTCCACAGGGGGGAATTAATCAGCCCCAGCATTTT; CDR3aa: CASSPQGGINQPQHF
v_gene: TRBV28; j_gene: TRBJ2-1; abundance: few; d_gene: TRBD2; CDR3nt: TGTGCCAGCAGTTCTAGCGGGAGCGGGGATAATGAGCAGTTCTTC; CDR3aa: CASSSSGSGDNEQFF
v_gene: TRBV28; j_gene: TRBJ1-2; abundance: .; d_gene: TRBD1; CDR3nt: TGTGCCAGCAGTTTGAGAGGGTACAGGGGGGGCGATGGCTACACCTTC; CDR3aa: CASSLRGYRGGDGYTF
v_gene: TRBV9; j_gene: TRBJ2-1; abundance: .; d_gene: .; CDR3nt: TGTGCCAGCAGCGTGAGGGGGTACAATGAGCAGTTCTTC; CDR3aa: CASSVRGYNEQFF
v_gene: TRBV4-1; j_gene: TRBJ2-7; abundance: few; d_gene: .; CDR3nt: TGCGCCAGCAGCCAAACCGGGACTGGAGTCTACGAGCAGTACTTC; CDR3aa: CASSQTGTGVYEQYF
v_gene: TRBV28; j_gene: TRBJ2-7; abundance: .; d_gene: TRBD2; CDR3nt: TGTGCCAGCAGTTTAGGGCTAGCGGACTACGAGCAGTACTTC; CDR3aa: CASSLGLADYEQYF
v_gene: TRBV7-9; j_gene: TRBJ2-7; abundance: .; d_gene: .; CDR3nt: TGTGCCAGCAGCTTAGTTCCAGTTACCTACGAGCAGTACTTC; CDR3aa: CASSLVPVTYEQYF
v_gene: TRBV6-5; j_gene: TRBJ2-7; abundance: .; d_gene: .; CDR3nt: TGTGCCCCCGAGAGAGCGGTTCACGAGCAGTACTTC; CDR3aa: CAPERAVHEQYF
v_gene: TRBV18; j_gene: TRBJ1-2; abundance: .; d_gene: TRBD1; CDR3nt: TGTGCCAGCTCACCGGGACAGGGAAAAGATGGCTACACCTTC; CDR3aa: CASSPGQGKDGYTF
v_gene: TRBV5-1; j_gene: TRBJ2-3; abundance: once; d_gene: .; CDR3nt: TGCGCCACCACTCCGGAGGGACCACCCACAGATACGCAGTATTTT; CDR3aa: CATTPEGPPTDTQYF
v_gene: TRBV7-3; j_gene: TRBJ2-3; abundance: .; d_gene: .; CDR3nt: TGTGCCAGCAGCTCCTTGGAGTCTGAGCGAGATACGCAGTATTTT; CDR3aa: CASSSLESERDTQYF
v_gene: TRBV27; j_gene: TRBJ2-4; abundance: few; d_gene: TRBD2; CDR3nt: TGTGCCAGCAGTTTAGGTGGCGGGAGGGTTAGCATTCAGTACTTC; CDR3aa: CASSLGGGRVSIQYF
v_gene: TRBV2; j_gene: TRBJ1-5; abundance: .; d_gene: TRBD1; CDR3nt: TGTGCCAGCCGGGACAGCCCTGATCGACCCCAGCATTTT; CDR3aa: CASRDSPDRPQHF
v_gene: TRBV4-2; j_gene: TRBJ2-2; abundance: .; d_gene: .; CDR3nt: TGTGCCAGCAGCCTAACAGGGAATCGACCCGGGGAGCTGTTTTTT; CDR3aa: CASSLTGNRPGELFF
v_gene: TRBV6-5; j_gene: TRBJ1-4; abundance: .; d_gene: .; CDR3nt: TGTGCCAGCAGTTGGTCAGGGTCATATGCTAATGAAAAACTGTTTTTT; CDR3aa: CASSWSGSYANEKLFF
v_gene: TRBV6-5; j_gene: TRBJ2-1; abundance: .; d_gene: TRBD2; CDR3nt: TGTGCCAGCAGTAAGCGGACTAGCCGCAATGAGCAGTTCTTC; CDR3aa: CASSKRTSRNEQFF
v_gene: TRBV27; j_gene: TRBJ2-7; abundance: .; d_gene: .; CDR3nt: TGTGCCAGCGGAGCTAGCTACTACGAGCAGTACTTC; CDR3aa: CASGASYYEQYF
v_gene: TRBV29-1; j_gene: TRBJ2-5; abundance: .; d_gene: TRBD1; CDR3nt: TGCAGCGGTCGACAGGGAGTAGAGACCCAGTACTTC; CDR3aa: CSGRQGVETQYF
v_gene: TRBV28; j_gene: TRBJ2-7; abundance: .; d_gene: .; CDR3nt: TGTGCCAGCAGTCTGGCGTCGTCAGGTTTCGACGAGCAGTACTTC; CDR3aa: CASSLASSGFDEQYF
v_gene: TRBV7-9; j_gene: TRBJ2-2; abundance: .; d_gene: TRBD1; CDR3nt: TGTGCCAGCAGCAACCGGGACAGGGCCGGGGAGCTGTTTTTT; CDR3aa: CASSNRDRAGELFF
v_gene: TRBV28; j_gene: TRBJ2-7; abundance: .; d_gene: .; CDR3nt: TGTGCCAGCAGTTTCATCGGGGACTCCTACGAGCAGTACTTC; CDR3aa: CASSFIGDSYEQYF
v_gene: TRBV30; j_gene: TRBJ1-3; abundance: .; d_gene: .; CDR3nt: TGTGCCTGGAGCCTACCGGGACAATTCTCTGGAAACACCATATATTTT; CDR3aa: CAWSLPGQFSGNTIYF
v_gene: TRBV7-9; j_gene: TRBJ1-1; abundance: few; d_gene: TRBD1; CDR3nt: TGTGCCAGCAGGGGTCCGGGACAGGCTGAAGCTTTCTTT; CDR3aa: CASRGPGQAEAFF
v_gene: TRBV12-5; j_gene: TRBJ2-7; abundance: .; d_gene: .; CDR3nt: TGTGCTAGTGGTTTGGGAGGAGGTTCCTACGAGCAGTACTTC; CDR3aa: CASGLGGGSYEQYF
v_gene: TRBV4-1; j_gene: TRBJ2-3; abundance: few; d_gene: .; CDR3nt: TGCGCCAGCAGCAGGGGGGGCGGCACAGATACGCAGTATTTT; CDR3aa: CASSRGGGTDTQYF
v_gene: TRBV10-3; j_gene: TRBJ2-2; abundance: .; d_gene: .; CDR3nt: TGTGCCATCAGTGAGCCGGCGGGTGGGTCGGACACCGGGGAGCTGTTTTTT; CDR3aa: CAISEPAGGSDTGELFF
v_gene: TRBV28; j_gene: TRBJ1-1; abundance: .; d_gene: .; CDR3nt: TGTGCCAGCAGTTGGCAGGGGTACCCAAACACTGAAGCTTTCTTT; CDR3aa: CASSWQGYPNTEAFF
v_gene: TRBV14; j_gene: TRBJ1-2; abundance: .; d_gene: .; CDR3nt: TGTGCCAGCAGCCAAGATAGGATAGCACACTATGGCTACACCTTC; CDR3aa: CASSQDRIAHYGYTF
v_gene: TRBV10-3; j_gene: TRBJ2-5; abundance: few; d_gene: TRBD2; CDR3nt: TGTGCCATCAGTGATGGGACTAGCGGAAGAGAGACCCAGTACTTC; CDR3aa: CAISDGTSGRETQYF
v_gene: TRBV9; j_gene: TRBJ2-2; abundance: .; d_gene: .; CDR3nt: TGTGCCAGCAGCGTAGAAGGGGCGAGCGGGGAGCTGTTTTTT; CDR3aa: CASSVEGASGELFF
v_gene: TRBV11-3; j_gene: TRBJ2-2; abundance: few; d_gene: TRBD2; CDR3nt: TGTGCCAGCAGCTTAGACCAGGGAGGGACGGCGAACACCGGGGAGCTGTTTTTT; CDR3aa: CASSLDQGGTANTGELFF
v_gene: TRBV2; j_gene: TRBJ2-5; abundance: .; d_gene: TRBD2; CDR3nt: TGTGCCAGCAGGACCGGGACTAGCGGGAGATCGATAGAGACCCAGTACTTC; CDR3aa: CASRTGTSGRSIETQYF
v_gene: TRBV4-1; j_gene: TRBJ2-1; abundance: .; d_gene: TRBD2; CDR3nt: TGCGCCAGCAGCCAAGTGACTAGCGGGCAGATCGGGTACTATGAGCAGTTCTTC; CDR3aa: CASSQVTSGQIGYYEQFF
v_gene: TRBV10-3; j_gene: TRBJ2-1; abundance: .; d_gene: .; CDR3nt: TGTGCCATCAGTGAACCGCGGGCCTCCTACAATGAGCAGTTCTTC; CDR3aa: CAISEPRASYNEQFF
v_gene: TRBV7-3; j_gene: TRBJ2-1; abundance: .; d_gene: TRBD2; CDR3nt: TGTGCCAGCAGCTCCGGACTAGCGAGGGTCTATGAGCAGTTCTTC; CDR3aa: CASSSGLARVYEQFF
v_gene: TRBV6-5; j_gene: TRBJ1-1; abundance: .; d_gene: TRBD1; CDR3nt: TGTGCCAGCACGGGGACAGGGGACACTGAAGCTTTCTTT; CDR3aa: CASTGTGDTEAFF
v_gene: TRBV9; j_gene: TRBJ2-1; abundance: .; d_gene: .; CDR3nt: TGTGCCAGCAGCGGTGACACCTACGTATACAATGAGCAGTTCTTC; CDR3aa: CASSGDTYVYNEQFF
v_gene: TRBV6-5; j_gene: TRBJ1-3; abundance: .; d_gene: .; CDR3nt: TGTGCCAGCAGTTACTCGGGTGACAGCTCTGGAAACACCATATATTTT; CDR3aa: CASSYSGDSSGNTIYF
v_gene: TRBV6-5; j_gene: TRBJ2-1; abundance: .; d_gene: TRBD1; CDR3nt: TGTGCCAGCAGTTACAGGGACAGGGCCTACAATGAGCAGTTCTTC; CDR3aa: CASSYRDRAYNEQFF
v_gene: TRBV10-1; j_gene: TRBJ1-3; abundance: .; d_gene: TRBD1; CDR3nt: TGCGCCAGCAGTGAACATCGGACAGGGAGAAACACCATATATTTT; CDR3aa: CASSEHRTGRNTIYF
v_gene: TRBV2; j_gene: TRBJ1-1; abundance: .; d_gene: .; CDR3nt: TGTGCCAGCAGTGAAGTTATGAACACTGAAGCTTTCTTT; CDR3aa: CASSEVMNTEAFF
v_gene: TRBV5-1; j_gene: TRBJ2-3; abundance: few; d_gene: TRBD2; CDR3nt: TGCGCCAGCAGCGCGGGACTAGCGGGAGGGAGAGATACGCAGTATTTT; CDR3aa: CASSAGLAGGRDTQYF
v_gene: TRBV28; j_gene: TRBJ2-1; abundance: .; d_gene: .; CDR3nt: TGTGCCAGCAGTTTCGAGGGTGCAAATCCCTCCTACAATGAGCAGTTCTTC; CDR3aa: CASSFEGANPSYNEQFF